This T cell receptor beta chain was recorded in a study of blood T cell repertoires in COVID-19. At the level of the study: Material from acute and convalescent COVID-19 was sourced from the United States, Italy and Spain. The analysed material was cDNA or gDNA that came from T cells, B-cell-depleted T cells, or PBMCs.

CDR3 length: 15 amino acids. V gave up 2 bases and J gave up 4 bases; unmatched junction bases: 5. Germline CDR1 reads SGHVS; CDR2 reads FQNEAQ. Per the original data handling: Reference gene primer amplification in the assay estimated nucleated cell counts. This table comes from immunoSEQ multiplex PCR, and its TCRdb copy is limited to in-frame clones, with some not included. Clonal size and the V and J genes are those of that table, whereas D and trimming came from the DNA. Of under 200,000 clones in the sample, more than 65% are singletons; the top ten hold roughly 5%. This rearrangement joins TRBV7-8 to TRBJ2-7, with 10 bases identical to TRBD1. This receptor was obtained from a woman aged 40 to 55 with acute COVID-19. Sequences were obtained from PBMCs or T cells enriched from blood (not recorded which). The CDR3 DNA is TGTGCCAGCAGCTTACTAGGGACAGGGGCTTACGAGCAGTACGTC. Its protein is CASSLLGTGAYEQYV.